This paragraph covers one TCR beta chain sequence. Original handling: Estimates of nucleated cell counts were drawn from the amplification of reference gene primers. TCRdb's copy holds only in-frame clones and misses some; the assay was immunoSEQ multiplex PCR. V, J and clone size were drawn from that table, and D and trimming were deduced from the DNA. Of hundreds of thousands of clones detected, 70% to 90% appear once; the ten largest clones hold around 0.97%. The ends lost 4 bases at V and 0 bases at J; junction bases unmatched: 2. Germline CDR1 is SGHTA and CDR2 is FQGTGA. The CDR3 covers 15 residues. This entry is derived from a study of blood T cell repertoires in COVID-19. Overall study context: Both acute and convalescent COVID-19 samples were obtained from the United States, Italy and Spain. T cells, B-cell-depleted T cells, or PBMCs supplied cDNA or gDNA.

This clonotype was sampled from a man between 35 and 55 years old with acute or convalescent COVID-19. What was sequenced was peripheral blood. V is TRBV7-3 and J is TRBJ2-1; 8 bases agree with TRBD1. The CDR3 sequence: CASSYDRGSYNEQFF. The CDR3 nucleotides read TGTGCCAGCAGCTATGACAGGGGCTCCTACAATGAGCAGTTCTTC.